The TCR beta chain described here comes from a study of blood T cell repertoires in COVID-19 (dated by TCRdb to between 2020 and 2021). Turning to the overall study: Collaborator samples came from the United States, Italy and Spain and covered acute and convalescent phases of COVID-19. Samples were obtained from the ongoing ImmuneRACE study (first 160 participants) and from over a thousand subjects provided by 6 global collaborators. A freely available public database, intended as a resource for researchers studying the immune response to SARS-CoV-2, is where the repertoires were released. Where HLA class I and class II types were available, the types were taken from metadata supplied by the sample provider, not from assay-based typing. Deeply sampled blood TCRbeta repertoires from subjects exposed to, actively infected with, or recovered from COVID-19 were included in the dataset. Sample metadata almost always included a de-identified subject ID, COVID-19 status, age in years and sex. The material from the prospective study consisted of cDNA or gDNA derived from T cells, B-cell-depleted T cells, or PBMCs. General conclusions and limits of the study: The quantity of clinical and demographic metadata differed by source and by participant and was supplied without curation.

V is shortened by 4 bases, J by 3 bases, and the region joining them spans 8 bases. The CDR1 and CDR2 encoded by the germline V gene are SGHRS and YFSETQ. Counted from cysteine to phenylalanine, this CDR3 has 12 amino acids. Only CDR3 DNA is held: 36 bases, read in frame from base 1. TCRbeta CDR3 regions were amplified from genomic DNA using the immunoSEQ Assay, a bias-controlled multiplex PCR. The paper's processing steps were these. The number of nucleated cells in each sample was estimated from the amplification of reference gene primers within the assay. Sequence reads were collapsed and filtered to measure the absolute abundance of every unique TCRbeta CDR3 rearrangement. For each sample, productive Simpson clonality was calculated as the square root of Simpson's diversity index over productive rearrangements. Not all clones reach the TCRdb copy of this immuneACCESS table, which keeps in-frame sequences only. Checked studies attribute under half of the gap to unresolved V genes and leave the rest unexplained. The DNA gave D and trimming, while V, J and clone size come from that table. For this sample the table gives 60,000 to 75,000 clones, of which roughly 88% were detected only once. Of the sample, around 20% falls within the top ten clones.

Whole blood was collected in K2EDTA tubes by collaborating institutions according to the institutions' own protocols. For TCRbeta analysis, collaborators shipped samples as frozen whole blood, isolated PBMCs, or DNA extracted from either of those sample types. About this clone: Its cognate antigen has yet to be identified. Base-call qualities are not available, and no considerably larger clone is one nucleotide away.

The sample comprised peripheral blood. The receptor chain draws on TRBV5-1 and TRBJ2-7; the D gene is perhaps TRBD2, from 6 matching bases. This sequence originates from a woman older than 75 with active COVID-19. The CDR3 protein sequence reads: CASSAGGYEQYF. The nucleotides read TGCGCCAGCAGCGCCGGGGGCTACGAGCAGTACTTC.